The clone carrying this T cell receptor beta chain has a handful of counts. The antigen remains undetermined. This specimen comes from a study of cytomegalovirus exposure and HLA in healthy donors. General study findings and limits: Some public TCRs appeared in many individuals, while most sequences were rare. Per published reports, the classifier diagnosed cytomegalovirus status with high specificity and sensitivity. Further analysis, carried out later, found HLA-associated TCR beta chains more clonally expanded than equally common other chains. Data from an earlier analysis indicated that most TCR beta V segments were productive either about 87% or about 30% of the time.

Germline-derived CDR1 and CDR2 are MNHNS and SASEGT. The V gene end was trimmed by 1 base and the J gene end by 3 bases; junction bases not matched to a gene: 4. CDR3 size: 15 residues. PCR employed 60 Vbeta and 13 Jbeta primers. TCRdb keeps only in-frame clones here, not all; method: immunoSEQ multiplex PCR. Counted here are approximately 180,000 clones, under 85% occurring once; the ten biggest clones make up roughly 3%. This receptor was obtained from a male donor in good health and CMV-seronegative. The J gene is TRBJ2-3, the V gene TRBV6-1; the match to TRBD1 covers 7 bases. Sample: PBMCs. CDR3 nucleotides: TGTGCCAGCAGTGAAGACAGGGGAGCGACAGATACGCAGTATTTT. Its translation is CASSEDRGATDTQYF.